Following are 5 T cell receptor beta chains from one sample sequenced in a study of T cells after yellow fever vaccination. TCRdb reanalysed the 5' RACE reads using MiXCR and keeps one entry per CDR3 protein. The table records about 500,000 distinct CDR3 sequences, around 16% of them present only once. The specimen comprised PBMCs, sampled 5 days after the first yellow fever vaccination. The receptors were sampled from a man aged 18 to 29 who received the YFV17D yellow fever vaccine.

The J gene is TRBJ2-2, the V gene TRBV4-1; the match to TRBD1 covers 11 bases. The CDR3 runs 18 residues. CDR1 is MGHRA and CDR2 is YSYEKL in the germline V gene. Trimming took 1 base from V and 3 from J; bases not matched to a gene: 7. The CDR3 nucleotides read TGCGCCAGCAGCCAAGTGGACAGGGGGCTCAGTGACACCGGGGAGCTGTTTTTT. It encodes CASSQVDRGLSDTGELFF.

V and J are TRBV5-1 and TRBJ1-4, with D tentatively TRBD1 (6 bases). The V and J ends lost 0 bases and 4 bases respectively, with 16 bases between them. The CDR3 runs 17 residues. Looked up from germline, CDR1 is SGHRS and CDR2 is YFSETQ. CDR3 region: CASSLVPGRGGNEKLFF. As DNA, the CDR3 is TGCGCCAGCAGCTTGGTACCTGGAAGAGGGGGTAATGAAAAACTGTTTTTT.

This clonotype was seen more than once but under ten times. The chain is built from TRBV20-1 and TRBJ1-5; D gene uncertain. CDR1 is DFQATT and CDR2 is SNEGSKA in the germline V gene (reference sequence). V lost 4 bases, J lost 7 bases, and 14 bases lay in between. The CDR3 extends over 13 amino acids. CDR3 amino acids: CSAILSTGQPQHF. CDR3 sequence (DNA): TGCAGTGCTATTCTCTCCACGGGACAGCCCCAGCATTTT.

This clonotype was counted between two and nine times. The chain joins TRBV7-2 to TRBJ2-7; D may be TRBD2 (6 bases). V was shortened by 2 bases and J by 3 bases, with 11 bases between the two germline ends. The CDR3 consists of 14 residues. The germline V gene has CDR1 SGHTA and CDR2 FQGNSA. CDR3: CASSLSGGIYEQYF. CDR3 sequence (DNA): TGTGCCAGCAGCTTAAGTGGGGGGATCTACGAGCAGTACTTC.

The chain recombines TRBV5-1 with TRBJ2-3, with D possibly TRBD2 on 5 matching bases. Trimming removed 0 bases from V and 2 bases from J, with 10 bases in between. The CDR3 spans 15 residues. The germline V gene has CDR1 SGHRS and CDR2 YFSETQ. The CDR3 loop reads CASSLGTTNTDTQYF. In nucleotides, the CDR3 is TGCGCCAGCAGCTTGGGAACGACTAACACAGATACGCAGTATTTT.